The 28 T cell receptor beta chains listed next were all sequenced from one sample in a study of tumor and adjacent non-tumor tissue in lung cancer. Three rounds of nested PCR, following a modified ARM-PCR protocol, produced the TCRbeta library. MiXCR was run by TCRdb on the multiplex PCR reads, yielding one entry per CDR3 protein. The repertoire holds 95,000 to 150,000 distinct CDR3 sequences, with approximately 71% as singletons. The template was RNA from unsorted bulk tissue. The sample was lung tumor tissue. These receptors originate from a man aged 25 to 40 with non-small cell lung cancer.

The chain couples TRBV4-3 to TRBJ1-4; TRBD1 might be the D (6 bases). The CDR3 consists of 14 residues. V was pared by 9 bases and J by 8 bases, with 19 bases between. Looked up from germline, CDR1 is LGHNA and CDR2 is YSLEER. The CDR3 bases are TGCGCCAGGAGTCGAGTTTCCGGGACAGAAAAACTGTTTTTT. This translates into CARSRVSGTEKLFF.

As to this clonotype: This may be a read error: a much more frequent sequence differs by one nucleotide. The chain recombines TRBV29-1 with TRBJ1-2; the D is unclear. The CDR3 loop spans 12 amino acids. Trimming pared 6 bases from V and 4 bases from J, leaving 12 bases between. Germline V gene sequence: CDR1 SQVTM, CDR2 ANQGSEA. The CDR3: CSVKAQIYGYTF. For the CDR3, the DNA is TGCAGCGTCAAGGCCCAGATCTATGGCTACACCTTC. The variable domain in full, completed from reference TRBV29-1 and TRBJ1-2, reads SAVISQKPSRDICQRGTSLTIQCQVDSQVTMMFWYRQQPGQSLTLIATANQGSEATYESGFVIDKFPISRPNLTFSTLTVSNMSPEDSSIYLCSVKAQIYGYTFGSGTRLTVV.

This clonotype was counted at least ten times. This sequence joins TRBV12-3 or TRBV12-4 and TRBJ1-5, with D unresolved. The CDR3 contains 13 residues. V was clipped by 3 bases and J by 9 bases, with 12 bases between them. CDR3 sequence: CASSLQAQAPQHF. For the CDR3, the DNA is TGTGCCAGCAGTTTGCAGGCGCAGGCGCCCCAGCATTTT.

The genes are TRBV20-1 and TRBJ2-3; D not certain. Per the germline V gene, CDR1 is DFQATT and CDR2 is SNEGSKA (reference sequence). This CDR3 comprises 15 residues. The germline V and J ends were trimmed by 4 bases and 1 base, with 15 bases remaining between them. CDR3 protein: CSAIVRGGGTDTQYF. In nucleotides, the CDR3 is TGCAGTGCTATAGTGCGAGGTGGGGGCACAGATACGCAGTATTTT.

In regard to this clonotype: A much larger clone sits a single nucleotide away, making a read error possible. V is TRBV12-3 or TRBV12-4 and J is TRBJ2-7; possible D gene TRBD2, 5 bases. CDR3 length: 11 amino acids. The CDR3 here is CPSGSTYEQYF. The CDR3 region has the DNA TGTCCCAGCGGATCCACTTACGAGCAGTACTTC.

Comment on this clonotype: The junction and the germline gene differ at one end; a read error may be behind it. V usage is TRBV20-1 and J usage is TRBJ2-1, with a tentative D call TRBD2 (6 bases). CDR1 DFQATT and CDR2 SNEGSKA come from the germline V gene (reference sequence). This CDR3 has 14 residues. The DNA of the CDR3 is TGTAATGCTCGAAGTAGCGGAGTACTTAATGAGCAGTTCTTC. It codes for CNARSSGVLNEQFF.

Points on this clonotype: A read error may produce the germline difference seen at one junction end. The chain recombines TRBV29-1 with TRBJ1-2, with unresolved D. Germline V gene data show CDR1 as SQVTM and CDR2 as ANQGSEA. This CDR3 comprises 11 residues. The chain's CDR3 is CSAEVNWGYTF. The CDR3 DNA is TGCAGCGCTGAAGTTAATTGGGGCTACACCTTC.

This clonotype was observed a single time. The chain joins TRBV11-2 to TRBJ2-3; no reliable D call. Germline V gene data show CDR1 as SGHAT and CDR2 as FQNNGV. This CDR3 contains 15 residues. The V end lost 1 base, the J end lost 2 bases, and 10 bases lay between the germline ends. CDR3 DNA sequence: TGTGCCAGCAGCTTAGGTCATAGGACCACAGATACGCAGTATTTT. It yields the protein CASSLGHRTTDTQYF.

For this clonotype: A read error may account for a junction end that differs from germline. This chain joins TRBV20-1 and TRBJ1-6, with D unresolved. CDR1 is DFQATT and CDR2 is SNEGSKA in the germline V gene (reference sequence). The CDR3 totals 13 residues. The CDR3 region has the DNA TGCAAAAGCGGCCGCACGGGGAATTCGCCCCTCCACTTT. Amino acid sequence: CKSGRTGNSPLHF.

This clonotype has a count of ten or more. This chain connects TRBV29-1 to TRBJ2-7, with TRBD1 matching over 10 bases. V shed 4 bases, J shed 2 bases, and the junction held 2 bases outside the gene matches. CDR3 length equals 13 residues. Germline V lookup: CDR1 SQVTM, CDR2 ANQGSEA. CDR3 sequence: CSVGGQGAYEQYF. The CDR3 DNA sequence: TGCAGCGTTGGAGGACAGGGGGCCTACGAGCAGTACTTC.

This clonotype was seen at least ten times. V is TRBV6-5 and J is TRBJ1-4; the D gene is possibly TRBD1 (5 bases). This CDR3 has 14 amino acids. Germline-derived CDR1 and CDR2 are MNHEY and SVGAGI. V shed 5 bases and J shed 6 bases, with 13 bases lying between them. In nucleotides, the CDR3 is TGTGCCAGCAGTCATGAGAGGGGCGATGAAAAACTGTTTTTT. Translated: CASSHERGDEKLFF.

This clonotype was detected many times. The V and J genes are TRBV5-4 and TRBJ2-3; D is possibly TRBD1 (5 bases). Trimming took off 4 bases at V and 4 bases at J, with 19 bases between the two ends. Germline CDR1 SGHNT, CDR2 YYREEE (reference sequence). CDR3 length: 16 residues. As DNA, the CDR3 is TGTGCCAGCAGCCAAGTTACAGCAAGGGGTCCAGATACGCAGTATTTT. Translating it yields CASSQVTARGPDTQYF. Looking up the rest from reference TRBV5-4 and TRBJ2-3 gives the full variable domain: ETGVTQSPTHLIKTRGQQVTLRCSSQSGHNTVSWYQQALGQGPQFIFQYYREEENGRGNFPPRFSGLQFPNYSSELNVNALELDDSALYLCASSQVTARGPDTQYFGPGTRLTVL.

V is TRBV20-1 and J is TRBJ2-1; 14 bases fit TRBD2. The CDR3 extends over 15 amino acids. Germline V gene data show CDR1 as DFQATT and CDR2 as SNEGSKA (reference sequence). CDR3 loop: CRLAGGSLPWDEQFF. CDR3 bases: TGCCGACTAGCGGGGGGGTCCCTTCCATGGGATGAGCAGTTCTTC.

Note on this clonotype: Given a much more abundant clone one base away, this may be a read error. The chain has TRBV12-3 or TRBV12-4 and TRBJ1-3; D is ambiguous. The CDR3 is made up of 14 amino acids. Trimming pared 4 bases from V and 7 bases from J, leaving 14 bases between. In DNA form, the CDR3 reads TGTGCCAGCAGTTCCATCCCCGTCGGTAACACCATATATTTT. Translation: CASSSIPVGNTIYF.

As to this clonotype: A clone one base away is much larger, so this may be a read error. The rearrangement links TRBV29-1 to TRBJ2-5; 8 bases fit TRBD2. V was clipped by 4 bases and J by 9 bases; unmatched bases: 13. The CDR3 consists of 14 residues. Per the germline V gene, CDR1 is SQVTM and CDR2 is ANQGSEA. This CDR3 reads CSVGFPGGQEAQYF. Written as DNA, the CDR3 is TGCAGCGTTGGTTTCCCGGGGGGGCAGGAGGCCCAGTACTTC.

The chain links TRBV5-4 to TRBJ2-5, with D possibly being TRBD1 or TRBD2 (5 bases each). CDR3 length: 14 amino acids. Per germline, CDR1 SGHNT and CDR2 YYREEE (reference sequence). The ends were cut back, 5 bases at V and 7 bases at J, with 18 bases in the middle. The CDR3: CASSIQLGVGTQYF. Written as DNA, the CDR3 is TGTGCCAGCAGTATCCAACTGGGGGTCGGGACCCAGTACTTC.

With respect to this clonotype: A much larger clone lies one base from this, so it may be a read error. This rearrangement joins TRBV12-3 or TRBV12-4 to TRBJ2-2, with D possibly being TRBD2 (6 bases). This CDR3 contains 13 residues. The CDR3 nucleotides read TGTGCCAGCAGCACCAGTTGGGGCGGGGAGCCGTTTTTT. It yields the protein CASSTSWGGEPFF.

As for this clonotype: This may be a read error: a much more frequent sequence differs by one nucleotide. The chain recombines TRBV6-5 with TRBJ2-7; D is perhaps TRBD1 (6 bases). The CDR3 is made up of 13 amino acids. The V gene lost 5 bases and the J gene lost 6 bases, with 14 bases spanning the gap. Per the germline V gene, CDR1 is MNHEY and CDR2 is SVGAGI. The chain's CDR3 is CASSNTGTLEQYF. The CDR3, as DNA: TGTGCCAGCAGTAATACAGGGACCCTCGAGCAGTACTTC.

The CDR3 reads CAGAQSGGDTEAFF. DNA for the CDR3: TGTGCCGGCGCTCAGTCCGGTGGGGACACTGAAGCTTTCTTT. This chain uses TRBV6-5 with TRBJ1-1; no definite D call. The CDR3 covers 14 residues. Germline CDR1 is MNHEY and CDR2 is SVGAGI. The ends were cut back, 11 bases at V and 3 bases at J, with 19 bases in the middle.

Regarding this clonotype: Lacking the conserved final phenylalanine or tryptophan, this CDR3 likely reflects a read error. This sequence joins TRBV29-1 and TRBJ1-2; no clear D gene. Germline CDR1 SQVTM, CDR2 ANQGSEA. CDR3 length: 11 amino acids. The CDR3 is CSAEGSYGYTL. CDR3 sequence (DNA): TGCAGCGCTGAAGGGAGCTATGGCTACACCTTA.

In its sample, this clonotype was seen once. The chain joins TRBV20-1 to TRBJ1-5, with a weak D call TRBD1 (5 bases). The length of the CDR3 is 13 residues. Trimming took off 7 bases at V and 5 bases at J, with 15 bases between the two ends. Germline loops: CDR1 DFQATT, CDR2 SNEGSKA (reference sequence). This CDR3 reads CSVSWQGDQPQHF. In DNA form, the CDR3 reads TGCAGTGTTAGTTGGCAGGGCGATCAGCCCCAGCATTTT.

With regard to this clonotype: At one end the junction does not follow the germline gene, possibly because of a read error. This chain links TRBV5-6 with TRBJ2-3; D is uncertain. The germline gives CDR1 SGHDT, CDR2 YYEEEE. The CDR3 extends over 13 amino acids. In DNA form, the CDR3 reads TGTGTCAGCTGCCCTATTAGTACCTATACGCAGTATTTT. It specifies CVSCPISTYTQYF.

This clonotype was detected only a few times. The chain links TRBV6-2 or TRBV6-3 to TRBJ2-7; unclear D gene. Germline CDR1 and CDR2: MNHEY and SVGEGT. Trimming cost V 6 bases and J 6 bases, with 9 bases left between them. This CDR3 is 11 amino acids long. DNA of the CDR3: TGTGCCAGCAGCTACAACCGCGAGCAGTACTTC. It yields the protein CASSYNREQYF.

This clonotype was picked up many times. The V call is TRBV4-3, the J call TRBJ1-1, with D tentatively TRBD1 (6 bases). Looked up from germline, CDR1 is LGHNA and CDR2 is YSLEER. V was cut by 0 bases and J by 0 bases, with 11 bases left in between. The CDR3 contains 16 residues. This chain's CDR3 is CASSQEQGSLNTEAFF. In DNA form, the CDR3 reads TGCGCCAGCAGCCAAGAACAGGGTTCCTTGAACACTGAAGCTTTCTTT.

Remarks on this clonotype: This may arise from a read error, as a much more abundant clone is one base away. The chain is built from TRBV6-1 and TRBJ1-1; D remains ambiguous. Deletions cut 5 bases from V and 1 base from J, with 14 bases between. CDR1 and CDR2 from the germline V gene are MNHNS and SASEGT. The CDR3 consists of 15 residues. The DNA of the CDR3 is TGTGCCAGCAGTTTAGGACGGGGTTGGAACACTGAAGCTTTCTTT. Translating it yields CASSLGRGWNTEAFF.

This clonotype has just a few counts. Likely a read error: the CDR3 ends without its conserved phenylalanine or tryptophan. It is unclear where the CDR3 begins or ends on the DNA, so no DNA is shown, and the CDR3 is as TCRdb lists it. The rearrangement joins TRBV20-1 to TRBJ2-7; TRBD1, the D gene given by the table, was not confirmed from the DNA. Germline assignment: CDR1 DFQATT and CDR2 SNEGSKA (reference sequence). The CDR3 sequence runs 14 residues, both termini included. CDR3 sequence reads: CSARVDRGAYEHYS.

In its sample, this clonotype was seen once. This clone may be a read error of a much larger clone one base away. The chain carries TRBV20-1 and TRBJ2-1, with 7 bases identical to TRBD2. V gave up 8 bases and J gave up 5 bases; unmatched junction bases: 6. This CDR3 region has 12 residues. Germline-derived CDR1 and CDR2 are DFQATT and SNEGSKA (reference sequence). CDR3 bases: TGCAGTACTGGGCTAGCGGACAATGAGCAGTTCTTC. This encodes CSTGLADNEQFF.

This clonotype was counted between two and nine times. This chain uses TRBV5-1 with TRBJ2-5; 14 nucleotides align to TRBD2. J lost 0 bases, V lost 4 bases, and 8 bases had no gene match. CDR1 and CDR2 from the germline V gene are SGHRS and YFSETQ. The CDR3 loop spans 18 amino acids. CDR3 nucleotide sequence: TGCGCCAGCAGCAAGGGACTAGCGGGGGCCTTCTACCAAGAGACCCAGTACTTC. Translating gives CASSKGLAGAFYQETQYF.